The next 24 T cell receptor beta chains were all read from a single sample in a study of blood T cell repertoires in COVID-19. Clones were read by immunoSEQ multiplex PCR, and TCRdb kept only the in-frame ones, dropping some. Among approximately 70,000 clones listed, about nine tenths were seen once. Sequences were obtained from peripheral blood. Receptors originate from a human donor with active COVID-19. The donor label of this sample is uncertain.

V and J are TRBV5-1 and TRBJ2-5, with 7 bases lining up with TRBD1. The V gene end was trimmed by 0 bases and the J gene end by 2 bases; junction bases not matched to a gene: 10. The CDR3 is made up of 17 amino acids. Germline V gives CDR1 SGHRS, CDR2 YFSETQ. CDR3 sequence (DNA): TGCGCCAGCAGCTTGGGACGAGGGAAGACAGGGCAAGAGACCCAGTACTTC. It encodes CASSLGRGKTGQETQYF. Supplemented by reference TRBV5-1 and TRBJ2-5, the full variable domain reads KAGVTQTPRYLIKTRGQQVTLSCSPISGHRSVSWYQQTPGQGLQFLFEYFSETQRNKGNFPGRFSGRQFSNSRSEMNVSTLELGDSALYLCASSLGRGKTGQETQYFGPGTRLLVL.

The chain carries TRBV9 and TRBJ2-5; 12 positions match TRBD2. From germline, CDR1 is SGDLS and CDR2 YYNGEE. Trimming at V came to 0 bases and at J to 5 bases, leaving 8 bases not matched to a gene. The CDR3 loop spans 17 amino acids. The CDR3, as DNA: TGTGCCAGCAGCGTAGGACTAGCGGGAGTATTCGCGGAGACCCAGTACTTC. It encodes CASSVGLAGVFAETQYF.

The genes are TRBV7-8 and TRBJ2-7; D gene unclear. The V end lost 5 bases, the J end lost 9 bases, and 14 bases lay between the germline ends. Germline-derived CDR1 and CDR2 are SGHVS and FQNEAQ. There are 12 residues in the CDR3. CDR3 in DNA: TGTGCCAGCAGCGTGGATAAATCGGGGCAGTACTTC. Its protein product is CASSVDKSGQYF.

The CDR3 here is CASSFREDTEAFF. Written as DNA, the CDR3 is TGTGCCAGCTCGTTCAGGGAGGACACTGAAGCTTTCTTT. V gene TRBV18 combines with J gene TRBJ1-1; D possibly corresponds to TRBD1 (5 bases). The V gene's germline CDR1 is KGHSH and CDR2 LQKENI. The CDR3 runs to 13 residues. V lost 6 bases and J lost 3, with 11 bases in between.

The V and J genes are TRBV7-3 and TRBJ1-6; TRBD1 aligns across 8 bases. The CDR3 has 15 amino acids. With V trimmed by 4 bases and J by 7 bases, 6 bases remained unmatched. Germline V CDR1 and CDR2: SGHTA, FQGTGA. The CDR3 here is CASSSTGDPNSPLHF. CDR3 coding DNA: TGTGCCAGCAGCTCGACAGGGGATCCAAATTCACCCCTCCACTTT.

The V call is TRBV5-4, the J call TRBJ2-7, with TRBD2 matching 11 bases. CDR1 SGHNT and CDR2 YYREEE come from the germline V gene (reference sequence). Trimming took 4 bases from V and 3 from J; bases not matched to a gene: 6. This CDR3 has 15 residues. The CDR3 DNA is TGTGCCAGCAGCCTTCCCGGGACTAGCGGCTACGAGCAGTACTTC. Its translation: CASSLPGTSGYEQYF.

The chain uses TRBV3-1 (or the pseudogene TRBV3-2) and TRBJ1-5; D is uncertain. Trimming stripped 5 bases from V and 5 bases from J, with 19 bases between. This CDR3 has 16 residues. In germline, CDR1 is LGHDT, CDR2 YNNKEL (reference sequence). CDR3 DNA sequence: TGTGCCAGCAGCTTCCAGAACCTCCCATGTCATCAGCCCCAGCATTTT. Translated: CASSFQNLPCHQPQHF.

This chain uses TRBV10-3 with TRBJ1-1, with 10 positions matching TRBD1. CDR3 size: 15 residues. The V gene end was trimmed by 3 bases and the J gene end by 2 bases; junction bases not matched to a gene: 3. Germline CDR1 reads ENHRY; CDR2 reads SYGVKD. In DNA, the CDR3 is TGTGCCATCAGTGAAGGGACAGGGGCAAACACTGAAGCTTTCTTT. Translated, it gives CAISEGTGANTEAFF.

The genes are TRBV6-1 and TRBJ1-5; D gene unclear. This CDR3 spans 16 amino acids. CDR1 is MNHNS and CDR2 is SASEGT in the germline V gene. Trimming took 1 base from V and 1 from J, leaving 11 bases between them. CDR3 in DNA: TGTGCCAGCAGTGAAGGAGGAGGGATGAGCAATCAGCCCCAGCATTTT. The encoded protein is CASSEGGGMSNQPQHF.

In the case of this clone: The germline gene is not matched at one end of the junction; a read error may be the cause. This chain links TRBV7-9 with TRBJ1-2, with D maybe TRBD1 (5 bases). The CDR3 sequence is 12 residues long. CDR1 is SEHNR, CDR2 FQNEAQ, per germline (reference sequence). CDR3 sequence: CASSLVDTQIIF. DNA of the CDR3: TGTGCCAGCAGCTTAGTGGACACCCAAATAATTTTC.

The chain is built from TRBV2 and TRBJ2-6, with TRBD1 matching over 8 bases. The CDR3 loop spans 17 amino acids. Per the germline V gene, CDR1 is SNHLY and CDR2 is FYNNEI. V trimming: 6 bases; J trimming: 0 bases; junction bases outside the gene matches: 7. CDR3 residues: CASRDGTGVSGANVLTF. The CDR3 DNA reads as TGTGCCAGCAGAGACGGGACAGGTGTCTCTGGGGCCAACGTCCTGACTTTC. The full variable domain, with the rest looked up from reference TRBV2 and TRBJ2-6, is EPEVTQTPSHQVTQMGQEVILRCVPISNHLYFYWYRQILGQKVEFLVSFYNNEISEKSEIFDDQFSVERPDGSNFTLKIRSTKLEDSAMYFCASRDGTGVSGANVLTFGAGSRLTVL.

V is TRBV19 and J is TRBJ2-5; D possibly corresponds to TRBD1 (6 bases). Germline assignment: CDR1 LNHDA and CDR2 SQIVND (reference sequence). CDR3 size: 14 residues. V was cut by 3 bases and J by 0 bases, with 8 bases left in between. CDR3: CASSIDRYQETQYF. For the CDR3, the DNA is TGTGCCAGTAGTATCGACAGGTACCAAGAGACCCAGTACTTC. The whole variable domain, remainder taken from reference TRBV19 and TRBJ2-5, is DGGITQSPKYLFRKEGQNVTLSCEQNLNHDAMYWYRQDPGQGLRLIYYSQIVNDFQKGDIAEGYSVSREKKESFPLTVTSAQKNPTAFYLCASSIDRYQETQYFGPGTRLLVL.

V is TRBV2 and J is TRBJ1-5, with D perhaps matching TRBD1 (6 bases). Germline V gene sequence: CDR1 SNHLY, CDR2 FYNNEI. V was clipped by 7 bases and J by 3 bases, with 13 bases between them. This CDR3 is built from 14 residues. CDR3 in DNA: TGTGCCAGCACCCCGAACAGGGACAATCAGCCCCAGCATTTT. It specifies CASTPNRDNQPQHF.

The sample holds one count of this clone. The rearrangement links TRBV28 to TRBJ2-7, with 7 bases matching TRBD1. J gave up 2 bases and V 1 base, and 2 bases lay outside the gene matches. This CDR3 spans 14 amino acids. Germline CDR1 MDHEN, CDR2 SYDVKM. This CDR3 is CASSLLGQTYEQYF. The CDR3, as DNA: TGTGCCAGCAGTTTATTGGGACAGACCTACGAGCAGTACTTC.

This rearrangement joins TRBV20-1 to TRBJ2-1; 10 bases agree with TRBD2. The V gene's germline CDR1 is DFQATT and CDR2 SNEGSKA (reference sequence). This CDR3 contains 14 residues. The ends lost 3 bases at V and 5 bases at J; junction bases unmatched: 4. The DNA of the CDR3 is TGCAGTGCTAGTGCGAGCGGGGGGGACAATGAGCAGTTCTTC. It specifies CSASASGGDNEQFF.

The chain has TRBV21-1 and TRBJ2-3; the D call in the table, TRBD2, was not verified against the DNA. TRBV21-1 is given as a pseudogene. CDR3 length equals 15 residues. The CDR3 sequence is CASIIGEVSTDTQYF. The CDR3 DNA reads as TGTGCCAGCATAATAGGGGAGGTTAGCACAGATACGCAGTATTTT.

The CDR3 nucleotides read TGTGCCAGCAGCCCGGAAAGGCAGGCTGTCACTGAAGCTTTCTTT. Translated, it gives CASSPERQAVTEAFF. This chain links TRBV5-5 with TRBJ1-1, with D uncertain. The CDR3 contains 15 residues. The ends were cut back, 4 bases at V and 4 bases at J, with 17 bases in the middle. CDR1 SGHKS and CDR2 YYEKEE come from the germline V gene (reference sequence). The variable domain in full, with the rest retrieved from reference TRBV5-5 and TRBJ1-1, is DAGVTQSPTHLIKTRGQQVTLRCSPISGHKSVSWYQQVLGQGPQFIFQYYEKEERGRGNFPDRFSARQFPNYSSELNVNALLLGDSALYLCASSPERQAVTEAFFGQGTRLTVV.

The chain recombines TRBV3-1 (or the pseudogene TRBV3-2) with TRBJ2-1, with 7 positions matching TRBD2. The CDR3 spans 15 residues. Trimming cost V 0 bases and J 3 bases; bases outside gene matches: 2. In germline, CDR1 is LGHDT, CDR2 YNNKEL (reference sequence). Written as DNA, the CDR3 is TGTGCCAGCAGCCAAGATGGGGACTACTACAATGAGCAGTTCTTC. Translation gives CASSQDGDYYNEQFF.

CDR3 loop: CATSKLDRDYNEQFF. DNA for the CDR3: TGTGCCACCAGCAAATTAGACCGGGACTACAATGAGCAGTTCTTC. V is TRBV15 and J is TRBJ2-1; TRBD2 might be the D (5 bases). The CDR3 is made up of 15 amino acids. Trimming removed 4 bases at V and 3 bases at J, with 13 bases between. Germline V gives CDR1 LNHNV, CDR2 YYDKDF (reference sequence).

The genes are TRBV29-1 and TRBJ2-1, with 7 bases that match TRBD2. In germline, CDR1 is SQVTM, CDR2 ANQGSEA. This CDR3 has 13 amino acids. With V trimmed by 6 bases and J by 4 bases, 6 bases remained unmatched. CDR3 residues: CSVPGLNYNEQFF. In DNA, the CDR3 is TGCAGCGTGCCGGGACTAAATTACAATGAGCAGTTCTTC.

The V and J genes are TRBV11-3 and TRBJ2-1; D gene unclear. Germline values: CDR1 SGHNT, CDR2 YENEEA. Trimming left V 3 bases short and J 7 bases short, with 4 bases between. The CDR3 totals 11 residues. CDR3 coding DNA: TGTGCCAGCAGCTTCTTGAATGAGCAGTTCTTC. Translation: CASSFLNEQFF.

The CDR3, as DNA: TGTGCCTGGAGTGTACTAGCGCCGACAGATACGCAGTATTTT. It translates to CAWSVLAPTDTQYF. This chain links TRBV30 with TRBJ2-3; 7 bases fit TRBD2. The CDR3 has 14 residues. The germline CDR1 and CDR2 sequences are GTSNPN and SVGIG (reference sequence). Trimming at V came to 0 bases and at J to 3 bases, leaving 3 bases not matched to a gene.

This chain connects TRBV6-5 to TRBJ2-1; 7 positions match TRBD2. V dropped 2 bases and J dropped 8; count of bases not matched to a gene: 6. CDR1 MNHEY and CDR2 SVGAGI come from the germline V gene. The CDR3 extends over 14 amino acids. The CDR3 DNA is TGTGCCAGCAGTTACGGCGGGAGTATAGATGAGCAGTTCTTC. This sequence encodes CASSYGGSIDEQFF.

This chain connects TRBV19 to TRBJ1-1; 9 bases fit TRBD1. This CDR3 spans 16 amino acids. The trim removed 7 bases at V and 6 bases at J, leaving 15 bases unmatched. Per the germline V gene, CDR1 is LNHDA and CDR2 is SQIVND (reference sequence). This CDR3 is CASKSEGTGPRAEAFF. CDR3 sequence (DNA): TGTGCCAGTAAGTCGGAGGGGACAGGGCCCAGGGCTGAAGCTTTCTTT.